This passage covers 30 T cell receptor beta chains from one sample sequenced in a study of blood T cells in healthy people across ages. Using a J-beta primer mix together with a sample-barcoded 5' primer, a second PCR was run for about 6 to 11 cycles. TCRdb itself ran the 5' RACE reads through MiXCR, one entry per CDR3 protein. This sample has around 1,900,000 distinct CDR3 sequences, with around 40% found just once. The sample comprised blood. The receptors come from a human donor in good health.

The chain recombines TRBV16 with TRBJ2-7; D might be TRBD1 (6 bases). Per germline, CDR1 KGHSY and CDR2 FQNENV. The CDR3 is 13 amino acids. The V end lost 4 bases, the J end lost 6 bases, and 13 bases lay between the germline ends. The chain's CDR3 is CASSPLGGFEQYF. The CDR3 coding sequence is TGTGCCAGCAGCCCATTAGGGGGTTTCGAGCAGTACTTC.

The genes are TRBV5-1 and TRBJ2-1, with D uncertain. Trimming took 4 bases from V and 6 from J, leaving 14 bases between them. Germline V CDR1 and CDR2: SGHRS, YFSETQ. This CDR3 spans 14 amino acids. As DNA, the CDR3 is TGCGCCAGCAGCCCCCCTGAGAAACTCAATGAGCAGTTCTTC. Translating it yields CASSPPEKLNEQFF.

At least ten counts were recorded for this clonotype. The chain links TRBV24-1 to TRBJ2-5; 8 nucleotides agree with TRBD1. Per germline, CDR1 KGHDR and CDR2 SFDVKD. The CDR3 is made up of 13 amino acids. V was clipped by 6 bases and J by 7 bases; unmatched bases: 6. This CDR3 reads CATSPDRAGTQYF. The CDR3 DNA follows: TGTGCCACCAGTCCGGACAGGGCGGGGACCCAGTACTTC.

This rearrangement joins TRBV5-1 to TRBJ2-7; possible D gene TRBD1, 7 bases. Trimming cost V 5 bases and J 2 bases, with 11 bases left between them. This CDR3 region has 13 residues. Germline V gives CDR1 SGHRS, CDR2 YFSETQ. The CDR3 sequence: CASRRDRPYEQYF. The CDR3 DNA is TGCGCCAGCAGGCGGGACAGACCCTACGAGCAGTACTTC.

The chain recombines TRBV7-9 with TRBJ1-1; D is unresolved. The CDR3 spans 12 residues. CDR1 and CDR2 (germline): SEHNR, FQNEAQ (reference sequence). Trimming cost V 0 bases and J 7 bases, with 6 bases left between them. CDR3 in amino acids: CASSLALGEAFF. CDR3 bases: TGTGCCAGCAGCTTAGCTTTGGGTGAAGCTTTCTTT.

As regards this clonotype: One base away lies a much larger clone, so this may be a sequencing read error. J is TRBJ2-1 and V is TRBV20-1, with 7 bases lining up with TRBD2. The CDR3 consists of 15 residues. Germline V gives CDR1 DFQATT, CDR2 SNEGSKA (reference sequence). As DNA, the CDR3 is TGCAGTGCTAGCCCTCTAGCGGTCTCCCACAATGAGCAGTTCTTC. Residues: CSASPLAVSHNEQFF.

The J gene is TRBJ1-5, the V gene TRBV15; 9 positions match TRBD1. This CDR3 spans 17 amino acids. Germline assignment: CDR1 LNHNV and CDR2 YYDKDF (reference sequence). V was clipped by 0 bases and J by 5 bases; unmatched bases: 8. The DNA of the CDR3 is TGTGCCACCAGCAGAGATTCAGGGACAGGGTGGGATCAGCCCCAGCATTTT. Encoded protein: CATSRDSGTGWDQPQHF.

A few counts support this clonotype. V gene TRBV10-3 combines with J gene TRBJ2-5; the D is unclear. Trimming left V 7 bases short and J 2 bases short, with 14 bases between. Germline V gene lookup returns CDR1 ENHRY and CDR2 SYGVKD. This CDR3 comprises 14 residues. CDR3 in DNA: TGTGCCATCAAGGGTGTTGGCGCACAAGAGACCCAGTACTTC. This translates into CAIKGVGAQETQYF.

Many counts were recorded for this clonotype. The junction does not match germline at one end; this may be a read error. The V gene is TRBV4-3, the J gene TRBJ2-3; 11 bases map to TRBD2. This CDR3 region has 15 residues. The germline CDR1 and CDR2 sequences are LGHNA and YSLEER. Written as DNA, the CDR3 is TGTGCCAGCAGCCGACTAGCGGGGAGCACAGATACGCAGTATTTT. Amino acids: CASSRLAGSTDTQYF.

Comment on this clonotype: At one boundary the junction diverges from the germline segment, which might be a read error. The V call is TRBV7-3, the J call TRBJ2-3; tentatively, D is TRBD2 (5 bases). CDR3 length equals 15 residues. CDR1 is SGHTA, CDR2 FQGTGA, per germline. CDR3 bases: TGTACCAGCAGCCCGGGAAGGGCGAGCACAGATACGCAGTATTTT. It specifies CTSSPGRASTDTQYF.

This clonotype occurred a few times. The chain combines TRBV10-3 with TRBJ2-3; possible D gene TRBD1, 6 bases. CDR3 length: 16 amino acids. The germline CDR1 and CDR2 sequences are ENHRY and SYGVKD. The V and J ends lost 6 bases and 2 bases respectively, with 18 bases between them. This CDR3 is CAISQTPDRFTDTQYF. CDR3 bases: TGTGCCATCAGCCAAACACCGGACAGATTCACAGATACGCAGTATTTT.

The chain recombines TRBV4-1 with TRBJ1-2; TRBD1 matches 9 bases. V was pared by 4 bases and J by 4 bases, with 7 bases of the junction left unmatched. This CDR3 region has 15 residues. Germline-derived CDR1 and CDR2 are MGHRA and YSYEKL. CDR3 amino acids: CASSLNRGPTYGYTF. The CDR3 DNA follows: TGCGCCAGCAGCCTGAACAGGGGGCCGACCTATGGCTACACCTTC.

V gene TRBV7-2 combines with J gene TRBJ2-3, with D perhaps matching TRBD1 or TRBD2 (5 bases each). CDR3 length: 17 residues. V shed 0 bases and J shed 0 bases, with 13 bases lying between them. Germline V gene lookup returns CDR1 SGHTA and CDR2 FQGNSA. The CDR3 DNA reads TGTGCCAGCAGCTTAGCGTGGGACCGAGCTAGCACAGATACGCAGTATTTT. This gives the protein CASSLAWDRASTDTQYF.

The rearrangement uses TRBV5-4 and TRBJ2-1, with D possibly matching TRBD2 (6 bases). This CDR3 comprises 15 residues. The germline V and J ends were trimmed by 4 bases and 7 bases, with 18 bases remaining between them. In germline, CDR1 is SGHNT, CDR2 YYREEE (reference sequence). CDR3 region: CASSPVEGASNEQFF. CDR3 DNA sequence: TGTGCCAGCAGCCCGGTGGAGGGAGCGTCTAATGAGCAGTTCTTC.

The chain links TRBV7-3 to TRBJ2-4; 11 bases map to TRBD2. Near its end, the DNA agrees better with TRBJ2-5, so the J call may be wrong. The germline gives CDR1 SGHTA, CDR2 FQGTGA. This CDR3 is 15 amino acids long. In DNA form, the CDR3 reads TGTGCCAGCAGCTTTAGCGGGGGGGATCAAGAGACCCAGTACTTC. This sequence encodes CASSFSGGDQETQYF.

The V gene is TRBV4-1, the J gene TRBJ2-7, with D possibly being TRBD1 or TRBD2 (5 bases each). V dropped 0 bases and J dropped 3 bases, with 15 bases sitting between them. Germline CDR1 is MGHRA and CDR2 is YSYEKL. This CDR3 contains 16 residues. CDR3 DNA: TGCGCCAGCAGCCAAGATTCGGGACCGTTGATCTACGAGCAGTACTTC. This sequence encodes CASSQDSGPLIYEQYF.

The CDR3 loop reads CASRPEAFSGANVLTF. CDR3 in DNA: TGCGCCAGCAGGCCTGAGGCCTTCTCTGGGGCCAACGTCCTGACTTTC. The chain joins TRBV5-1 to TRBJ2-6; no definite D call. CDR1 and CDR2 (germline): SGHRS, YFSETQ. Trimming cost V 5 bases and J 0 bases, with 12 bases left between them. This CDR3 has 16 residues.

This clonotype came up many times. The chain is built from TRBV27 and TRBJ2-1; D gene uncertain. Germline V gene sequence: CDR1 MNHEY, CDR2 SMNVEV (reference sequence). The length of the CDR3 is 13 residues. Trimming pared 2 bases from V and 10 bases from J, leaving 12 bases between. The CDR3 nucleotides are TGTGCCAGCAGTTTAATCCCGCCCGGAGAGCAGTTCTTC. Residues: CASSLIPPGEQFF.

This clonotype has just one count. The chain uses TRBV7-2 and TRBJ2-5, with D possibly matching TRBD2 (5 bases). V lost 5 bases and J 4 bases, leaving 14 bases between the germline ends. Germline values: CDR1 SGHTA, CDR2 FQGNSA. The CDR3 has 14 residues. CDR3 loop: CASSDTRVRETQYF. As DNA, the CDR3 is TGTGCCAGCAGCGATACTAGAGTTAGAGAGACCCAGTACTTC.

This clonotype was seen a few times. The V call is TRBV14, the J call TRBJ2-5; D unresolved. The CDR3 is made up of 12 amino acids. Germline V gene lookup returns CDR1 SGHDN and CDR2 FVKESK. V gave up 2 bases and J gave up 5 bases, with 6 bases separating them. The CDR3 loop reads CASSQNWETQYF. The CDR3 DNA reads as TGTGCCAGCAGCCAAAATTGGGAGACCCAGTACTTC.

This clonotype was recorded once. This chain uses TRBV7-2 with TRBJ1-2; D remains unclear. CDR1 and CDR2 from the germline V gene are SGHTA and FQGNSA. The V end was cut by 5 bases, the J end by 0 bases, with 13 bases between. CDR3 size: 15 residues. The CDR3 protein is CASSLPGWANYGYTF. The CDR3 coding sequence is TGTGCCAGCAGCCTCCCGGGGTGGGCTAACTATGGCTACACCTTC.

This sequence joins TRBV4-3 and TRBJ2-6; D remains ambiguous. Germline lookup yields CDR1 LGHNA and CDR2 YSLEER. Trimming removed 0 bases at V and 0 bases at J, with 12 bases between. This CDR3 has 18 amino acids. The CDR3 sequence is CASSQDLAVLSGANVLTF. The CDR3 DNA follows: TGCGCCAGCAGCCAAGATCTGGCAGTTCTCTCTGGGGCCAACGTCCTGACTTTC.

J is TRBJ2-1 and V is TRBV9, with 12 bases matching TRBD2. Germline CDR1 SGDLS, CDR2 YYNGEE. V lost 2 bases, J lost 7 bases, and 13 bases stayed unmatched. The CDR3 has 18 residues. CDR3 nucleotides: TGTGCCAGCAGCGTCACATCGACTAGCGGGGGACCTGATAATGAGCAGTTCTTC. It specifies CASSVTSTSGGPDNEQFF.

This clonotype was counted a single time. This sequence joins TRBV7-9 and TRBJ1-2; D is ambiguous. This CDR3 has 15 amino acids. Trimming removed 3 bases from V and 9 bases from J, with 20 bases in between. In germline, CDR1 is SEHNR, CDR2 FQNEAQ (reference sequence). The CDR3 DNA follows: TGTGCCAGCAGCTTCGGAGCGGGCGGCGGTAGAAGCTACACCTTC. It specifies CASSFGAGGGRSYTF.

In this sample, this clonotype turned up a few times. CDR3 sequence reads: CASSFRGMFYEQYF. CDR3 nucleotide sequence: TGTGCCAGCAGTTTCCGAGGGATGTTCTACGAGCAGTACTTC. This chain uses TRBV28 with TRBJ2-7, with TRBD2 as a possible D gene (5 bases). V shed 3 bases and J shed 3 bases, with 12 bases lying between them. The CDR3 totals 14 residues. Germline V gives CDR1 MDHEN, CDR2 SYDVKM. Together with reference TRBV28 and TRBJ2-7, the CDR3 gives the full variable domain: DVKVTQSSRYLVKRTGEKVFLECVQDMDHENMFWYRQDPGLGLRLIYFSYDVKMKEKGDIPEGYSVSREKKERFSLILESASTNQTSMYLCASSFRGMFYEQYFGPGTRLTVT.

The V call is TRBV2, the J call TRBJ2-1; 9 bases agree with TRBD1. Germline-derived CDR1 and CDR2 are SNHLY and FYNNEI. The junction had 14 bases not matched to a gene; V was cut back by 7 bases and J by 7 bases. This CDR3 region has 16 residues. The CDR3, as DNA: TGTGCCAGCACTTTTGAGGGACAGGGCTTGGTGAATGAGCAGTTCTTC. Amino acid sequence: CASTFEGQGLVNEQFF.

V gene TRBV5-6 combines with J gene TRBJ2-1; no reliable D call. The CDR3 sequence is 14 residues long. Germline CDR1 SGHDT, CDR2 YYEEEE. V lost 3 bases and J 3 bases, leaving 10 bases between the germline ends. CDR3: CASSYGVDYNEQFF. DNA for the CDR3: TGTGCCAGCAGCTATGGGGTAGACTACAATGAGCAGTTCTTC.

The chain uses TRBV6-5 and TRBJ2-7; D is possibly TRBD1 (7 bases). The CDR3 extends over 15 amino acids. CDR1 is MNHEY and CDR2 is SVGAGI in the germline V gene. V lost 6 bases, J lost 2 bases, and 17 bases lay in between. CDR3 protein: CASSLVPGGTYEQYF. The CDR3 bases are TGTGCCAGCAGCCTAGTCCCAGGGGGGACCTACGAGCAGTACTTC.

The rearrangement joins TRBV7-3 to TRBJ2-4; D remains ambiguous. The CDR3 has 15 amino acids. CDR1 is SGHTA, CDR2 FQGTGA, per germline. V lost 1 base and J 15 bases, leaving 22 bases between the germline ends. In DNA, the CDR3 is TGTGCCAGCAGCTTAAATGGTGTTTCCCAAGAGACCCCGTACTTC. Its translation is CASSLNGVSQETPYF.

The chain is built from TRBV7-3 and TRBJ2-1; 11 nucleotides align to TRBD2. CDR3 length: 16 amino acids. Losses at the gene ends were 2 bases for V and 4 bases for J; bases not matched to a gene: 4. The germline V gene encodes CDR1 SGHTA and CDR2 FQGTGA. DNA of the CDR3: TGTGCCAGCAGCTTATTTAGCGGGGGGGGATACAATGAGCAGTTCTTC. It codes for CASSLFSGGGYNEQFF.